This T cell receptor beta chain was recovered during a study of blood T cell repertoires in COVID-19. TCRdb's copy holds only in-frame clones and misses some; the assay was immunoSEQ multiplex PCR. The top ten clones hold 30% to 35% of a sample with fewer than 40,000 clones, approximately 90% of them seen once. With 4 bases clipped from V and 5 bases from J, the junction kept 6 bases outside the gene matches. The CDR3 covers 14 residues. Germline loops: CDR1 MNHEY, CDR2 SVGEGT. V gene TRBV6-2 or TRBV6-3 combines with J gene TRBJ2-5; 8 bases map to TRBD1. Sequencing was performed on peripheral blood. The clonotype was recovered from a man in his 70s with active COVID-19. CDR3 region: CASSFRGQVETQYF. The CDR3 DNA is TGTGCCAGCAGTTTCCGGGGACAGGTCGAGACCCAGTACTTC.